The subject of this entry is one TCR beta chain. The sample originates from a study of cytomegalovirus exposure and HLA in healthy donors. The germline V gene has CDR1 SGHVS and CDR2 FNYEAQ. V dropped 5 bases and J dropped 5 bases, with 22 bases sitting between them. The CDR3 sequence is 16 residues long. The PCR employed 60 Vbeta primers together with 13 Jbeta primers. Only in-frame clones appear in the TCRdb table, and some are missing; sequencing was by immunoSEQ multiplex PCR. Among more than 100,000 clones listed, 76% were seen once. The chain joins TRBV7-6 to TRBJ2-7, with a tentative D call TRBD2 (6 bases). This clonotype originated in a female donor in good health and CMV-seropositive. Sequenced: PBMCs. This CDR3 reads CASSKLLRDFSHEQYF. CDR3 DNA sequence: TGTGCCAGCAGCAAATTACTACGGGACTTCAGTCACGAGCAGTACTTC.